This entry concerns a single TCR beta chain. Its cognate antigen is unknown. RNA was extracted and reverse transcribed into cDNA as the sequencing template. Sequencing was performed with immunoSEQ multiplex PCR; in TCRdb, only in-frame clones are kept and a portion is missing. The sample yields over 150,000 clones, 55% to 75% seen once. These data belong to a study of CD8+ T cells in alopecia areata. Study in general: Patients took tofacitinib for 6 to 18 months, followed by 6 drug-free months. Study results and limitations: Scalp clonality, along with expanded CD8+ clones among the top 100, was significantly decreased by tofacitinib.

CDR3 length: 14 amino acids. V shed 7 bases and J 5 bases; nucleotides not matched to a gene: 9. Germline V gene data show CDR1 as GTSNPN and CDR2 as SVGIG (reference sequence). Sample treatment: oral pan-JAK inhibitor, 5-10 mg twice daily. The researchers isolated CD4+ and CD8+ T cells from PBMCs by sorting. The sequencing used CD4+ T cells sorted from blood, collected at week 24, from a patient treated with tofacitinib. The clonotype was recovered from a human donor with alopecia areata. This chain links TRBV30 with TRBJ2-1; 9 nucleotides line up with TRBD1. This CDR3 is CASAGTGRNNEQFF. The CDR3 region has the DNA TGTGCCTCCGCCGGGACAGGGCGAAACAATGAGCAGTTCTTC.